This TCR beta chain was found in a study of blood T cells in healthy people across ages. Turning to this clonotype: Its antigen is currently unknown.

The CDR3 is 16 residues long. The V end lost 2 bases, the J end lost 4 bases, and 17 bases lay between the germline ends. Germline-derived CDR1 and CDR2 are ENHRY and SYGVKD. Study findings and constraints: When one million T cells were used, diversity estimates were thought to be underestimates.

The authors extracted at least 5 micrograms of total RNA per sample. Using a J-beta primer mix together with a sample-barcoded 5' primer, a second PCR was run for roughly 7 to 11 cycles. TCRdb independently ran MiXCR on the 5' RACE reads; one entry per CDR3 protein. The sample lists over 950,000 distinct CDR3 sequences; approximately 38% were seen once. The receptor was isolated from a man aged 18 to 30 in good health. The chain links TRBV10-3 to TRBJ1-2, with D possibly matching TRBD1 (6 bases). Sequenced material: blood. CDR3 protein: CAISEPQGSNSYGYTF. CDR3 bases: TGTGCCATCAGTGAGCCACAGGGATCCAACAGCTATGGCTACACCTTC.